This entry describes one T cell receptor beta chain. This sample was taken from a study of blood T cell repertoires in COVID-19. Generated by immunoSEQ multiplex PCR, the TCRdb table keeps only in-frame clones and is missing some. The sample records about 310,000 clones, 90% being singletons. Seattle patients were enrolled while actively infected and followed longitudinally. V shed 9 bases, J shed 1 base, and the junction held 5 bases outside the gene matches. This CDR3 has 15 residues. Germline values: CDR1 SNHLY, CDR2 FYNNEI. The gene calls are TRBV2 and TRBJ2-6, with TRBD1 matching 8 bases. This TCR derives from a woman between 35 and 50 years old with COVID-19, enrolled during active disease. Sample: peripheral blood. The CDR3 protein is CARGTGASGANVLTF. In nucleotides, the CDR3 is TGTGCCAGGGGGACAGGAGCTTCTGGGGCCAACGTCCTGACTTTC.